This section outlines one TCR beta chain sequence together with its context. Authors' data handling: Amplification of reference gene primers was used by the study to estimate nucleated cell counts. The table came from immunoSEQ multiplex PCR; TCRdb's copy has only in-frame clones and leaves some out. The D gene and trimming were derived from the DNA, and the V and J assignments and clone size from that table. The table records fewer than 45,000 clones, roughly 80% of them present only once. This sample stems from a study of blood T cell repertoires in COVID-19. The overall study: PBMCs, B-cell-depleted T cells, or T cells were the source of the cDNA or gDNA that made up the material.

Germline CDR1 is ENHRY and CDR2 is SYGVKD. The CDR3 sequence is 13 residues long. With V trimmed by 11 bases and J by 3 bases, 8 bases remained unmatched. The source material was peripheral blood. The origin of this receptor is a human donor in a cohort sampled during active COVID-19. This chain joins TRBV10-3 and TRBJ1-1, with TRBD1 matching over 8 bases. The CDR3 loop is CALRTGQDTEAFF. CDR3 nucleotide sequence: TGTGCCCTCCGGACAGGGCAAGACACTGAAGCTTTCTTT.